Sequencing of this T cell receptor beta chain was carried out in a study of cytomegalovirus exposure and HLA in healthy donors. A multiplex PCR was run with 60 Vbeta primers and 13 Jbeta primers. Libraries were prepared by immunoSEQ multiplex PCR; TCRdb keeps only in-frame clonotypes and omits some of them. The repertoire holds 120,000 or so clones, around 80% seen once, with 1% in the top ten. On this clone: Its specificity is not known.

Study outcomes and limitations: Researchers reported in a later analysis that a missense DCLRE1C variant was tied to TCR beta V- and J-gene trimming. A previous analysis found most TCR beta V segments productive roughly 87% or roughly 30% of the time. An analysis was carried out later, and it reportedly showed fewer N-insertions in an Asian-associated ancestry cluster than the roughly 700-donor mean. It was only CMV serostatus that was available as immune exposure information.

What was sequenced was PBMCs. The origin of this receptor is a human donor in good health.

In DNA form, the CDR3 reads TGTGCCAGCAGCGTAAGGGGGCTGGCTGGAAACACCATATATTTT. Translating gives CASSVRGLAGNTIYF. The V gene is TRBV9, the J gene TRBJ1-3, with 7 bases that match TRBD1. V shed 1 base, J shed 2 bases, and the junction held 3 bases outside the gene matches. Germline values: CDR1 SGDLS, CDR2 YYNGEE. This CDR3 region has 15 residues.